This T cell receptor beta chain stems from a study of post-analysis software for immune sequencing data. Study-wide findings and caveats: Four or five TRBV segments, TRBV5-6, TRBV5-1 and TRBV20-1 among them, were found more frequent in patients than controls. Normalized Chao1 diversity was significantly lower in multiple sclerosis patients than in controls. F-measure co-clustering was strong for batch-matched samples.

The authors incorporated unique molecular identifiers into the TCR beta cDNA libraries. T cells numbering roughly 0.9 to 10 million yielded cDNA molecules that totaled about 500,000. TCRdb processed the PCR reads anew with MiXCR; each CDR3 protein has one entry. The sample records some 700,000 distinct CDR3 sequences, around 60% being singletons. The CDR3 extends over 15 amino acids. The germline CDR1 and CDR2 sequences are SGHAT and FQNNGV. Trimming pared 0 bases from V and 1 base from J, leaving 9 bases between. In this sample, this clonotype turned up a few times. Its matching antigen is unknown. The chain carries TRBV11-2 and TRBJ2-5; no clear D gene. What was sequenced was blood. The sequence derives from a girl aged 2-10 years with multiple sclerosis. This CDR3 reads CASSLDGQSQETQYF. CDR3 in DNA: TGTGCCAGCAGCTTAGATGGGCAGTCCCAAGAGACCCAGTACTTC.